This TCR beta chain was recovered during a study of shared clonotypes between healthy human individuals. Whole-study results and caveats: An expected dependence of interdonor clonotype sharing on sequencing depth was noted. The donor pool, a small one, limited the genetic and exposure-history diversity represented.

Sequencing used immunoSEQ multiplex PCR; TCRdb keeps in-frame clones, though not all of them. The table has about 510,000 clones, about 75% seen once. Germline values: CDR1 SGHAT, CDR2 FQNNGV. V lost 1 base, J lost 4 bases, and 11 bases lay in between. This CDR3 comprises 14 residues. About this clone: Antigen unknown.

Genomic DNA for unsorted samples, which was extracted with the QIAamp DNA Blood Mini kit, came from around 86 million PBMCs. This sequence joins TRBV11-2 and TRBJ2-7; D might be TRBD1 (6 bases). Material: PBMCs. The source of this sequence is a woman aged 40 to 50 in good health. Some clones in this sample may be carry-over from other donors' samples. The CDR3 coding sequence is TGTGCCAGCAGCTTAGCTCGAGGACAGTACGAGCAGTACTTC. Protein product: CASSLARGQYEQYF.